Listed below are T cell receptor beta chains from one sample, sequenced in a study of human T cells and chemical hapten exposure. TCRdb re-analysed the RACE reads in MiXCR, keeping a single row per CDR3 protein. The sample consists of about 69,000 distinct CDR3 sequences, approximately 10% of them appearing once. Sequencing used whole blood, obtained in connection with sensitization to the hapten diphenylcyclopropenone (DPC). The receptor source for this set is a woman aged 45-59 years with alopecia areata. Some clones in this sample may be carry-over from other donors' samples. Both conserved end residues are part of each CDR3. The D gene is left open where the match is weak. Size is omitted from some rows. Given values are once, few, many or a class for expanded clones.

>TRBJ2-7|-|-|TRBV29-1
TGCAGCGTTGAAGAGGTGGGGGGCTACGAGCAGTACTTC
CSVEEVGGYEQYF
>TRBJ2-1|many|TRBD2|TRBV30
TGTGCCTGGAGTGGACTAGCGAGATACAATGAGCAGTTCTTC
CAWSGLARYNEQFF
>TRBJ2-4|many|-|TRBV19
TGTGCCAGACTCAAAAACATTCAGTACTTC
CARLKNIQYF
>TRBJ2-3|many|-|TRBV7-9
TGTGCCAGCAGCTTAGCTATGCGGGATAACACAGATACGCAGTATTTT
CASSLAMRDNTDTQYF
>TRBJ1-2|many|-|TRBV2
TGTGCCAGCAGTGTAAGTGTAGACGCAAAGGAAGACTATGGCTACACCTTC
CASSVSVDAKEDYGYTF
>TRBJ1-1|-|-|TRBV19
TGTGCCAGTAGTATCGGGGATAACACTGAAGCTTTCTTT
CASSIGDNTEAFF
>TRBJ1-4|many|TRBD1|TRBV20-1
TGCAGTGCCATAAGGCGGGACAGGGTTGATGAAAAACTGTTTTTT
CSAIRRDRVDEKLFF
>TRBJ1-1|-|TRBD1|TRBV20-1
TGCAGTGCTCGTGGGGTCGGGACAGTTTATGAAGCTTTCTTT
CSARGVGTVYEAFF
>TRBJ2-3|many|-|TRBV9
TGTGCCAGCAGCGTCCAGGACCGAGATGCGCAGTATTTT
CASSVQDRDAQYF
>TRBJ1-4|once|-|TRBV29-1
TGCAGCGTTGACGGGGGAAGTGAAAAACTGTTTTTT
CSVDGGSEKLFF
>TRBJ2-2|-|TRBD2|TRBV7-3
TGTGCCAGCAGCTTTACGGGAGGGGCCACCGGGGAGCTGTTTTTT
CASSFTGGATGELFF
>TRBJ2-7|-|-|TRBV5-6
TGTGCCAGCAGCTTGATCCTCAGAAACTCCTACGAGCAGTACTTC
CASSLILRNSYEQYF
>TRBJ2-7|-|-|TRBV7-6
TGTGCCAGCAGCTTAGAAATGAACCGGGGAGCTTTCGAGCAGTACTTC
CASSLEMNRGAFEQYF
>TRBJ2-5|-|TRBD1|TRBV7-9
TGTGCCAGCAGCAAAGGACAGGGAGTTTCAGAGACCCAGTACTTC
CASSKGQGVSETQYF
>TRBJ2-7|many|-|TRBV11-2
TGTGCCAGCAGCGCGGTGGCGGGTCGCGAGCAGTACTTC
CASSAVAGREQYF
>TRBJ2-7|many|TRBD2|TRBV7-6
TGTGCCAGCAGCCCGGGACTAGCGGGAGGACGGTCCTACGAGCAGTACTTC
CASSPGLAGGRSYEQYF
>TRBJ2-1|many|-|TRBV6-2/TRBV6-3
TGTGCCAGCAGTTACCGCGGGACCCGCTACAATGAGCAGTTCTTC
CASSYRGTRYNEQFF
>TRBJ2-7|many|TRBD2|TRBV5-1
TGCGCCAGCAGCTTGGTCGCTAGCGGGACCCCCTACGAGCAGTACTTC
CASSLVASGTPYEQYF
>TRBJ2-1|many|TRBD2|TRBV20-1
TGCAGTGCTGGGACTAGCGAAGCCAATGAGCAGTTCTTC
CSAGTSEANEQFF
>TRBJ2-1|-|-|TRBV3-1
TGTGCCAGCAGCCAAGATTGGGTGACGAATGAGCAGTTCTTC
CASSQDWVTNEQFF
>TRBJ1-1|-|-|TRBV18
TGTGCCAGCTCACCACAAATTAGTGAAGCTTTCTTT
CASSPQISEAFF
>TRBJ2-7|-|-|TRBV18
TGTGCCAGCTCAACCGCTTCCTCCTACGAGCAGTACTTC
CASSTASSYEQYF
>TRBJ2-5|many|-|TRBV5-1
TGCGCCAGCAGCTCCGATTTGGGGCCCCAAGAGACCCAGTACTTC
CASSSDLGPQETQYF
>TRBJ1-5|many|TRBD1|TRBV12-3/TRBV12-4
TGTGCCAGCAGTTTGGGACAGTATAGCAATCAGCCCCAGCATTTT
CASSLGQYSNQPQHF
>TRBJ2-6|few|TRBD2|TRBV7-2
TGTGCCAGCAGCTTACCGGGACTAGCGGAGAACTCTGGGGCCAACGTCCTGACTTTC
CASSLPGLAENSGANVLTF
>TRBJ1-1|many|-|TRBV18
TGTGCCAGCTCACGAAATACTATGAACACTGAAGCTTTCTTT
CASSRNTMNTEAFF
>TRBJ1-1|few|TRBD1|TRBV12-3/TRBV12-4
TGTGCCAGCAGTCAGGGACAGGGTCACACTGAAGCTTTCTTT
CASSQGQGHTEAFF
>TRBJ2-2|many|-|TRBV19
TGTGCCAGTAGTATTGGCCCCCTCGGGGAGCTGTTTTTT
CASSIGPLGELFF
>TRBJ2-7|many|TRBD1|TRBV15
TGTGCCACCAGCAGAAAAACAGGGGGGGAGCAGTACTTC
CATSRKTGGEQYF
>TRBJ2-1|-|TRBD2|TRBV5-1
TGCGCCAGCATAAGCGGGAGGGCCAATGAGCAGTTCTTC
CASISGRANEQFF
>TRBJ1-4|many|-|TRBV6-5
TGTGCCAGCAGGACCCAAAAGGGGGCTAATGAAAAACTGTTTTTT
CASRTQKGANEKLFF
>TRBJ2-1|-|TRBD1|TRBV11-3
TGTGCCAGCAGCTTGACAGGGTACAATGAGCAGTTCTTC
CASSLTGYNEQFF
>TRBJ2-7|-|TRBD1|TRBV29-1
TGCAGCGGGGGACAGGGGAGGTCCTACGAGCAGTACTTC
CSGGQGRSYEQYF
>TRBJ2-4|once|-|TRBV3-1
TGTGCCAGCAGCCAGGCCGGACAGGGAGGGAACATTCAGTACTTC
CASSQAGQGGNIQYF
>TRBJ2-2|-|-|TRBV4-2
TGTGCCAGCAGCCAAGATATGGCTTCTCTCAACACCGGGGAGCTGTTTTTT
CASSQDMASLNTGELFF
>TRBJ1-3|many|TRBD1|TRBV6-6
TGTGCCAGCAGTCCGGGACAGAGCTCTGGAAACACCATATATTTT
CASSPGQSSGNTIYF
>TRBJ2-1|many|-|TRBV5-1
TGCGCCAGCAGCAGGGACGGGTTCAATGAGCAGTTCTTC
CASSRDGFNEQFF
>TRBJ2-7|few|TRBD1|TRBV29-1
TGCAGCGTGGCCCAGGGGGCCGACGAGCAGTACTTC
CSVAQGADEQYF
>TRBJ2-2|-|TRBD1|TRBV3-1
TGTGCCAGCAGCCAAGGACAGGGGATCCACACCGGGGAGCTGTTTTTT
CASSQGQGIHTGELFF
>TRBJ2-1|-|-|TRBV20-1
TGCAGTGCTCCTAGTGTCGATGAGCAGTTCTTC
CSAPSVDEQFF
>TRBJ1-5|many|-|TRBV6-6
TGTGCCAGCAGTTACGGGCAGACTAGCAATCAGCCCCAGCATTTT
CASSYGQTSNQPQHF
>TRBJ2-3|many|-|TRBV7-9
TGTGCCAGCAGCTTAAGACAGGCGGTAGATACGCAGTATTTT
CASSLRQAVDTQYF
>TRBJ2-1|many|-|TRBV13
TGTGCCAGCAGCTTAGGGTTCTCATGGGCCCCATTGAAGAATGAGCTCAGGAATGAGCAGTTCTTC
CASSLGFSWAPLKNELRNEQFF
>TRBJ2-5|few|TRBD2|TRBV20-1
TGCAGTGCTAGAGATCTGGCTAGCGGGAGCATAGAGACCCAGTACTTC
CSARDLASGSIETQYF
>TRBJ1-4|many|-|TRBV20-1
TGCAGTGCTAAACGGACTGTTTGGGCTATGGGAGAAAAACTGTTTTTT
CSAKRTVWAMGEKLFF
>TRBJ2-2|few|-|TRBV24-1
TGTGCCCCCAAGGAGGTCAGCTCGAACACCGGGGAGCTGTTTTTT
CAPKEVSSNTGELFF
>TRBJ2-7|many|-|TRBV28
TGTGCCAGCATCGGACCCGAGTACGAGCAGTACTTC
CASIGPEYEQYF
>TRBJ1-5|-|TRBD1|TRBV19
TGTGCCAGTACTCCGACAGGGTTCCGTCAGCCCCAGCATTTT
CASTPTGFRQPQHF
>TRBJ1-4|many|-|TRBV7-9
TGTGCCAGCAGCTCGTCAAGGGAAAAACTGTTTTTT
CASSSSREKLFF
>TRBJ1-5|many|TRBD1|TRBV18
TGTGCCAGCTCTGGGACAGGAACAGATCAGCCCCAGCATTTT
CASSGTGTDQPQHF
>TRBJ2-7|few|TRBD1|TRBV20-1
TGCAGTGCTAGAGGGATGACAGGGGCATCCTACGAGCAGTACTTC
CSARGMTGASYEQYF
>TRBJ2-3|-|-|TRBV30
TGTGCCTGGAGCTGGGGGGTTAGCGCAGATACGCAGTATTTT
CAWSWGVSADTQYF
>TRBJ2-1|few|-|TRBV29-1
TGCAGCGTTGAACACTCGAGCGATGAGCAGTTCTTC
CSVEHSSDEQFF
>TRBJ1-1|few|TRBD1|TRBV11-2
TGTGCCAGCAGCCGCAACCCTGGACAGGGGGGCACTGAAGCTTTCTTT
CASSRNPGQGGTEAFF
>TRBJ2-7|many|TRBD1|TRBV6-6
TGTGCCAGCAGTTGGGACAGGGACGAGCAGTACTTC
CASSWDRDEQYF